This T cell receptor beta chain was obtained from a study of CD8 T cells in Susac syndrome (dated by TCRdb to between 2018 and 2021). General notes on the study: The study used repertoire sequencing to test whether antigen drove CD8+ T cell activation and differentiation in Susac syndrome. CD8+ T cell repertoire clonality was compared between more than ten healthy donors, approximately 14 Susac syndrome patients and approximately 15 multiple sclerosis patients. What the research found in general, with its limitations: The number of individuals in the TCR sequencing and HLA analysis was acknowledged as relatively small.

A note on this clonotype: Its antigen remains unidentified. One end of the junction is discordant with germline, which a read error may explain.

RNA was extracted with the RNeasy kit and 0.5 to 1 ug was reverse transcribed using random hexamers. The immunoSEQ multiplex PCR assay, which covers 54 Vbeta and 13 Jbeta segments, was used to amplify TCR beta CDR3 regions. To correct PCR amplification bias, a synthetic template baseline was used for both primer optimization and computational correction. The published analysis was carried out like this. Reads were annotated to V, D and J genes per IMGT and analyzed with immunoSEQ Analyzer, keeping only productive sequences. To calculate clonality, Shannon entropy was normalized by log2 of the number of productive unique sequences and then subtracted from one. Public and private clones were assessed among the 100 most prevalent clones of each patient and control. Susac-specific clones were defined as absent from healthy and MS cohorts, about 1,100 published viral clones and other ImmuneACCESS disease sequences. TCRdb ran its own pipeline on the public reads, namely fastp trimming at Q25 and MiXCR clone calling, and kept in-frame beta chains. Every entry covers one CDR3 protein and lists the most common genes and DNA from its rows. TCRdb, rather than the study authors, made the V and J calls. Recorded for this sample are about 300,000 distinct CDR3 sequences; 65% to 90% of them occurred a single time. In total, the top ten clones hold 0.21% of the sample.

CDR1 LGHNA and CDR2 YSLEER are derived from the germline V gene. The CDR3 sequence holds 13 residues, the cysteine and phenylalanine included. Only CDR3 DNA remains: 39 bases, in frame from the first base. Peripheral blood CD8+ and CD4+ T cells from healthy donors, Susac syndrome patients and multiple sclerosis patients were profiled using high-throughput TCR beta sequencing. Treatment-naive patients with stable or active relapsing-remitting disease fulfilling revised McDonald criteria were used as multiple sclerosis controls. Bulk CD8+ and CD4+ T cells were purified magnetically by negative isolation, whereas CD8+ TEMRA cells were enriched by FACS. Blood was drawn into EDTA tubes, processed within 24 hours, and PBMCs were isolated by density gradient centrifugation. PBMCs intended for TCR sequencing were cryopreserved in liquid nitrogen and were subsequently thawed in a 37 degrees C water bath. Purity of sorted or isolated CD4+, CD8+ and CD8+ TEMRA cells was at least 90%.

The rearrangement joined TRBV4-3 to TRBJ2-7; the D gene is possibly TRBD1 or TRBD2, with 5 bases matching each. This TCR was sampled from a human donor with multiple sclerosis. The specimen sequenced was CD8+ T cells from PBMCs. The CDR3 in this case is CSSSLEWGTEQYF. The DNA sequence reads TGCTCCAGCAGCCTCGAATGGGGGACCGAGCAGTACTTC.